This T cell receptor (beta chain) stems from a study of OX40 agonist ivuxolimab in advanced cancers. Study-wide background: Age averaged about 62 years (range roughly 23 to 79), and 82.7% were male. Broader study findings: Partial responders at 0.1-3.0 mg/kg showed near-lowest clonal expansion. It was also the case that some nonresponders had low normalized T-cell clonal expansion.

Using immunoSEQ multiplex PCR, the repertoire was profiled, and TCRdb retains in-frame clones only, with some absent. The table has tens of thousands of clones, roughly 89% seen once. Turning to this clone: Its antigen is as yet unknown.

This CDR3 spans 13 amino acids. V was pared by 0 bases and J by 5 bases, with 4 bases between. Per the germline V gene, CDR1 is MNHNY and CDR2 is SVGAGI (reference sequence). The source material was CD4+ or CD8+ T cells sorted from blood, sampled in a trial of the OX40 agonist ivuxolimab. The chain is built from TRBV6-6 and TRBJ1-4, with no clear D. The sequence was obtained from an adult with an advanced solid tumor such as melanoma, head and neck, liver or kidney cancer. The CDR3 protein is CASSYSGNEKLFF. CDR3 in DNA: TGTGCCAGCAGTTACTCAGGGAATGAAAAACTGTTTTTT.